The entry below gives a single TCR beta chain sequence along with its context. Only in-frame clones appear in the TCRdb table, and some are missing; sequencing was by immunoSEQ multiplex PCR. The sample lists hundreds of thousands of clones; roughly 86% were seen once. The data stem from a study of shared T cell receptors in the human thymus. V shed 5 bases, J shed 7 bases, and the junction held 26 bases outside the gene matches. Germline V CDR1 and CDR2: SGHRS, YFSETQ. The CDR3 sequence is 19 residues long. These data were also filed under a second study, of human thymus T cells. That publication notes: The donors were infants in Finland with congenital heart defects, otherwise immunologically healthy. Thymic samples were excised during corrective heart operations. Biased V and J segment usage appeared in thymus and peripheral blood. What related research reported was that thymic repertoires overlapped highly among unrelated individuals.

This chain uses TRBV5-1 with TRBJ1-2, with TRBD1 matching over 7 bases. Sample: thymocytes. This receptor was identified in a boy younger than two with a congenital heart defect. CDR3 region: CASRDPADPGPDRVGGYTF. The CDR3 region has the DNA TGCGCCAGCAGGGATCCCGCTGACCCGGGGCCAGACAGGGTTGGTGGCTACACCTTC. Drawing the rest from reference TRBV5-1 and TRBJ1-2, the complete variable domain is KAGVTQTPRYLIKTRGQQVTLSCSPISGHRSVSWYQQTPGQGLQFLFEYFSETQRNKGNFPGRFSGRQFSNSRSEMNVSTLELGDSALYLCASRDPADPGPDRVGGYTFGSGTRLTVV.